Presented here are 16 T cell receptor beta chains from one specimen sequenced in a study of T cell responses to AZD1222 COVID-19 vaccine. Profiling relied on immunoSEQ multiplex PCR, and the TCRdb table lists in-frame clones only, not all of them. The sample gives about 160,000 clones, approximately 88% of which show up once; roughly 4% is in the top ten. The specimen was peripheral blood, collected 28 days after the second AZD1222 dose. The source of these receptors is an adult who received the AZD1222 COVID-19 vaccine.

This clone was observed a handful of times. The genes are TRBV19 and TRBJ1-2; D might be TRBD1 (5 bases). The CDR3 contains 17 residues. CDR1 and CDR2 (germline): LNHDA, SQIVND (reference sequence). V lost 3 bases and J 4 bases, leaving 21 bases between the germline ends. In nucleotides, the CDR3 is TGTGCCAGTAGTATGGGGGTCCTCAGGGTCGGATCCTATGGCTACACCTTC. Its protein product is CASSMGVLRVGSYGYTF.

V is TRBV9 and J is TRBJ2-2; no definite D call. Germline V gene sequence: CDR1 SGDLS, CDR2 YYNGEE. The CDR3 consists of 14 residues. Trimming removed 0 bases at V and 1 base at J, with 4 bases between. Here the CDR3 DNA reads TGTGCCAGCAGCGTAGGGATGAACACCGGGGAGCTGTTTTTT. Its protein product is CASSVGMNTGELFF.

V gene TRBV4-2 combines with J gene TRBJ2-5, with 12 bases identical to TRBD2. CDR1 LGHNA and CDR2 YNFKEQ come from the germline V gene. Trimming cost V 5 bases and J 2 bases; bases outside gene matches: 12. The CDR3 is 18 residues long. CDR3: CASSIASGGAGGQETQYF. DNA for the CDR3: TGTGCCAGCAGCATTGCTAGCGGGGGGGCCGGTGGGCAAGAGACCCAGTACTTC.

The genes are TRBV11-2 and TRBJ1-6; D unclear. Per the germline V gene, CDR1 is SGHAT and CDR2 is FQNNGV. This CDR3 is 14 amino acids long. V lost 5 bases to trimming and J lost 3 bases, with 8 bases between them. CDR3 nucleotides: TGTGCCAGCAGCGGGAAAAACTATAATTCACCCCTCCACTTT. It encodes CASSGKNYNSPLHF.

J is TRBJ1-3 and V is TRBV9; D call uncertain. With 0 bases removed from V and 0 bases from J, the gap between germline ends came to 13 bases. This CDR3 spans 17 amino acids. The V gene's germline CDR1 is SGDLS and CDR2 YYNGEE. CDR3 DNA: TGTGCCAGCAGCGTAGCGGCCACAACCCCCTCTGGAAACACCATATATTTT. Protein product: CASSVAATTPSGNTIYF.

Written as DNA, the CDR3 is TGCGCCAGCAGTTCGGGGGACCAAGAGACCCAGTACTTC. Its translation: CASSSGDQETQYF. The chain is built from TRBV5-1 and TRBJ2-5, with D possibly TRBD2 on 6 matching bases. V lost 5 bases, J lost 0 bases, and 8 bases lay in between. Germline V lookup: CDR1 SGHRS, CDR2 YFSETQ. The CDR3 extends over 13 amino acids.

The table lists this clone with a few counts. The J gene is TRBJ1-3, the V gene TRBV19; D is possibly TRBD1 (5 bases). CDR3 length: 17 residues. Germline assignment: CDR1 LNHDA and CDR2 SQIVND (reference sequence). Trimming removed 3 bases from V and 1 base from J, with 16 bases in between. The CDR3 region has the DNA TGTGCCAGTAGTATGGGGTACGGGGACTATTCTGGAAACACCATATATTTT. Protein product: CASSMGYGDYSGNTIYF.

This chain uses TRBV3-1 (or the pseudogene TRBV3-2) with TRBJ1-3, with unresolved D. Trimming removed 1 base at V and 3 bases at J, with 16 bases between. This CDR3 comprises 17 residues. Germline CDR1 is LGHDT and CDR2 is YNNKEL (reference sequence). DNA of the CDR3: TGTGCCAGCAGCCAAGTAAACCGTCGGCAACTTGGAAACACCATATATTTT. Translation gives CASSQVNRRQLGNTIYF.

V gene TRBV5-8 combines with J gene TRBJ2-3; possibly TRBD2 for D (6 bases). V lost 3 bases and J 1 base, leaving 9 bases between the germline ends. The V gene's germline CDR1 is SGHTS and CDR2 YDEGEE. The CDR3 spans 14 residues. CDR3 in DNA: TGTGCCAGCAGCTCGGGGGTCCGCACAGATACGCAGTATTTT. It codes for CASSSGVRTDTQYF.

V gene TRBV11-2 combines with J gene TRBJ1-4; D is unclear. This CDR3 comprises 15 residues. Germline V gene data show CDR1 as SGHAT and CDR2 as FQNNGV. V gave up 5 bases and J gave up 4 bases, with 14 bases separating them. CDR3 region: CASSVVTDNNEKLFF. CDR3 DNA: TGTGCCAGCAGCGTGGTAACAGACAATAATGAAAAACTGTTTTTT.

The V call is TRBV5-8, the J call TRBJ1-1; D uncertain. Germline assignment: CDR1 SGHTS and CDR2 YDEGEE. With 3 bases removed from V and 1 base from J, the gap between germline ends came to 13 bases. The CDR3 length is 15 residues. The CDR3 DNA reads TGTGCCAGCAGCTGGGAACAGCTACCGAACACTGAAGCTTTCTTT. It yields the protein CASSWEQLPNTEAFF.

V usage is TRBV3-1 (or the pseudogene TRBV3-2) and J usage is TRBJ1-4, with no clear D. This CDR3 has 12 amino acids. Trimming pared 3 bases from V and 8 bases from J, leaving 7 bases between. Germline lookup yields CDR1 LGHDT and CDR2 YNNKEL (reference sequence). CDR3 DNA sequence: TGTGCCAGCAGCCAGAATAGGGAAAAACTGTTTTTT. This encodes CASSQNREKLFF.

The CDR3 spells CSVTTSGEDGELFF. CDR3 DNA sequence: TGCAGCGTGACGACTAGCGGGGAAGACGGGGAGCTGTTTTTT. The chain joins TRBV29-1 to TRBJ2-2; TRBD2 agrees at 11 bases. The CDR3 totals 14 residues. Germline loops: CDR1 SQVTM, CDR2 ANQGSEA. V was pared by 6 bases and J by 7 bases, with 7 bases of the junction left unmatched.

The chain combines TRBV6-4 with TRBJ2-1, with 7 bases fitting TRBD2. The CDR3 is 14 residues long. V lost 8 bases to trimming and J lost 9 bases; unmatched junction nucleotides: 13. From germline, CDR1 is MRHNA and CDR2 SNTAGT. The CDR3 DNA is TGTGCCAGCGCAGTGACTAGCCCGAATTCTGAGCAGTTCTTC. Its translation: CASAVTSPNSEQFF.

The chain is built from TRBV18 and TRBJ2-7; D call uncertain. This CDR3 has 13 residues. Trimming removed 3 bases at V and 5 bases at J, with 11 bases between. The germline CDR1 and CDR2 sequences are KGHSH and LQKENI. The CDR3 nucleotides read TGTGCCAGCTCACCCGCACCCAGCGACGAGCAGTACTTC. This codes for CASSPAPSDEQYF.

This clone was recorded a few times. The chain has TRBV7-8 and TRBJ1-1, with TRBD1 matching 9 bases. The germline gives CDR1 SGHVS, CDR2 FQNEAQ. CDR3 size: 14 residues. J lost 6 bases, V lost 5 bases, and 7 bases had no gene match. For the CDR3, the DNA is TGTGCCAGCAGCGCGGGGACAGGGCCATCTGAAGCTTTCTTT. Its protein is CASSAGTGPSEAFF.